Below are 28 T cell receptor beta chains sequenced from a single sample in a study of OX40 agonist ivuxolimab in advanced cancers. TCRdb keeps only in-frame clones here, not all; method: immunoSEQ multiplex PCR. Found here are under 70,000 clones, approximately 90% of them singletons; the top ten hold less than 10%. The sequences come from CD4+ or CD8+ T cells sorted from blood, collected in a trial of the OX40 agonist ivuxolimab. Receptors were obtained from an adult with an advanced solid tumor such as melanoma, head and neck, liver or kidney cancer.

The V gene is TRBV5-5, the J gene TRBJ2-7; D might be TRBD1 or TRBD2, each matching 5 bases. V dropped 2 bases and J dropped 7 bases, with 13 bases sitting between them. CDR1 is SGHKS and CDR2 is YYEKEE in the germline V gene (reference sequence). The CDR3 spans 13 residues. The CDR3, as DNA: TGTGCCAGCAGCTTTGGGGCCCCGGGGGAGCAGTACTTC. Translating it yields CASSFGAPGEQYF.

This clone has a handful of counts. The V and J genes are TRBV13 and TRBJ1-2, with a weak D call TRBD1 (6 bases). V was trimmed by 4 bases and J by 0 bases, leaving 18 bases between them. Germline loops: CDR1 PRHDT, CDR2 FYEKMQ (reference sequence). The CDR3 covers 17 residues. CDR3 sequence: CASSSPGTLDSNYGYTF. The CDR3 nucleotides read TGTGCCAGCAGCTCGCCCGGGACACTCGACTCTAACTATGGCTACACCTTC.

V and J are TRBV13 and TRBJ2-5; perhaps TRBD2 as D (5 bases). V lost 5 bases and J lost 1, with 14 bases in between. CDR1 PRHDT and CDR2 FYEKMQ come from the germline V gene (reference sequence). This CDR3 region has 15 residues. The CDR3 loop reads CASSASGRAQETQYF. The CDR3 DNA follows: TGTGCCAGCAGCGCCAGCGGCCGAGCCCAAGAGACCCAGTACTTC.

The chain employs TRBV7-8 and TRBJ2-3; tentative D call: TRBD1 (5 bases). Deletions cut 1 base from V and 1 base from J, with 9 bases between. This CDR3 region has 15 residues. Looked up from germline, CDR1 is SGHVS and CDR2 is FQNEAQ. CDR3 residues: CASSLGTTGTDTQYF. The CDR3 DNA sequence: TGTGCCAGCAGCTTAGGGACAACCGGCACAGATACGCAGTATTTT. The full variable domain, with the rest looked up from reference TRBV7-8 and TRBJ2-3, is GAGVSQSPRYKVAKRGQDVALRCDPISGHVSLFWYQQALGQGPEFLTYFQNEAQLDKSGLPSDRFFAERPEGSVSTLKIQRTQQEDSAVYLCASSLGTTGTDTQYFGPGTRLTVL.

The V gene is TRBV11-3, the J gene TRBJ2-7; 9 bases fit TRBD1. The CDR3 runs 13 residues. CDR1 is SGHNT, CDR2 YENEEA, per germline. With 5 bases clipped from V and 4 bases from J, the junction kept 3 bases outside the gene matches. The CDR3 coding sequence is TGTGCCAGCAGCACCGGGACAGGGTACGAGCAGTACTTC. Amino acid sequence: CASSTGTGYEQYF.

The genes are TRBV2 and TRBJ2-1; D might be TRBD1 or TRBD2, each matching 6 bases. The CDR3 has 23 residues. V lost 5 bases to trimming and J lost 0 bases, with 35 bases between them. Germline-derived CDR1 and CDR2 are SNHLY and FYNNEI. For the CDR3, the DNA is TGTGCCAGCAGTTACCACAGGGCAATCGGAGGCCGTGAAGCGGGTAGCTCCTACAATGAGCAGTTCTTC. Residues: CASSYHRAIGGREAGSSYNEQFF.

The genes are TRBV7-9 and TRBJ2-7; 7 bases map to TRBD1. CDR3 size: 16 residues. In germline, CDR1 is SEHNR, CDR2 FQNEAQ (reference sequence). V shed 5 bases, J shed 0 bases, and the junction held 10 bases outside the gene matches. CDR3 bases: TGTGCCAGCAGCATCCACCCAGACAGGGTCTCCTACGAGCAGTACTTC. Its translation is CASSIHPDRVSYEQYF.

In its sample, this clone was seen once. This chain joins TRBV5-6 and TRBJ2-1; 7 bases fit TRBD1. V was pared by 3 bases and J by 7 bases, with 13 bases of the junction left unmatched. This CDR3 is 16 amino acids long. Per the germline V gene, CDR1 is SGHDT and CDR2 is YYEEEE. CDR3 protein: CASSSQPGQVANEQFF. DNA of the CDR3: TGTGCCAGCAGCTCCCAACCCGGACAGGTAGCTAATGAGCAGTTCTTC.

CDR3 loop: CASIRLSGELFF. The CDR3 coding sequence is TGTGCCAGCATCAGGCTGTCCGGGGAGCTGTTTTTT. This rearrangement joins TRBV7-8 to TRBJ2-2; D unresolved. Deletions cut 7 bases from V and 6 bases from J, with 9 bases between. The V gene's germline CDR1 is SGHVS and CDR2 FQNEAQ. The CDR3 loop spans 12 amino acids.

This rearrangement joins TRBV4-1 to TRBJ2-7; a possible D gene is TRBD1 (5 bases). Trimming removed 1 base from V and 2 bases from J, with 9 bases in between. Germline V gene data show CDR1 as MGHRA and CDR2 as YSYEKL. The CDR3 sequence is 14 residues long. CDR3: CASSQVQATYEQYF. The CDR3 DNA sequence: TGCGCCAGCAGCCAAGTACAGGCTACCTACGAGCAGTACTTC.

The CDR3 region is CASSESPYRGYTF. The DNA for the CDR3 is TGTGCCAGCAGTGAATCGCCTTATAGGGGCTACACCTTC. The chain is built from TRBV2 and TRBJ1-2; D is ambiguous. The CDR3 loop spans 13 amino acids. V shed 2 bases and J shed 8 bases, with 12 bases lying between them. Germline CDR1 reads SNHLY; CDR2 reads FYNNEI.

The chain links TRBV9 to TRBJ1-2; 7 nucleotides line up with TRBD1. V trimming: 3 bases; J trimming: 2 bases; junction bases outside the gene matches: 4. The CDR3 spans 14 residues. Germline V gives CDR1 SGDLS, CDR2 YYNGEE. The CDR3 DNA sequence: TGTGCCAGCAGCGCAACAGGGGTAAACTATGGCTACACCTTC. It specifies CASSATGVNYGYTF.

The chain is built from TRBV4-2 and TRBJ2-3; no definite D call. V lost 4 bases and J 0 bases, leaving 14 bases between the germline ends. CDR3 length equals 16 residues. CDR1 and CDR2 from the germline V gene are LGHNA and YNFKEQ. DNA of the CDR3: TGTGCCAGCAGCCCTTGGACGGCTTCTAGCACAGATACGCAGTATTTT. This sequence encodes CASSPWTASSTDTQYF.

This clone was seen only once. The chain is built from TRBV6-5 and TRBJ1-1; D is uncertain. CDR3 length equals 14 residues. V dropped 7 bases and J dropped 0 bases, with 12 bases sitting between them. Germline values: CDR1 MNHEY, CDR2 SVGAGI. Here the CDR3 reads CASTRTVLNTEAFF. CDR3 nucleotides: TGTGCCAGCACTCGGACGGTCTTGAACACTGAAGCTTTCTTT.

The chain combines TRBV6-1 with TRBJ2-7; weak D call: TRBD2 (7 bases). The V gene lost 7 bases and the J gene lost 4 bases, with 17 bases spanning the gap. The CDR3 has 14 residues. Germline CDR1 is MNHNS and CDR2 is SASEGT. CDR3 sequence reads: CASIVRGGFYEQYF. The CDR3 DNA sequence: TGTGCCAGCATCGTGAGGGGGGGGTTTTACGAGCAGTACTTC.

The CDR3 region has the DNA TGTGCCAGCAGAGACGACAGGTACCCCTACGAGCAGTACTTC. This sequence encodes CASRDDRYPYEQYF. This chain uses TRBV9 with TRBJ2-7; tentatively, D is TRBD1 (6 bases). The CDR3 loop spans 14 amino acids. Germline CDR1 is SGDLS and CDR2 is YYNGEE. Trimming shortened V by 5 bases and J by 2 bases, and 14 bases separated the two germline ends.

The chain joins TRBV21-1 to TRBJ2-3; the DNA was not compared with TRBD2, the D call given in the table. TRBV21-1 is tagged as a pseudogene. The length of the CDR3 is 15 residues. The chain's CDR3 is CASSMLAGGPDTQYF. As DNA, the CDR3 is TGTGCCAGCAGCATGCTAGCGGGGGGGCCAGATACGCAGTATTTT.

The chain uses TRBV6-5 and TRBJ1-1; 8 nucleotides line up with TRBD1. The CDR3 is 13 amino acids. V was clipped by 7 bases and J by 8 bases; unmatched bases: 9. CDR1 MNHEY and CDR2 SVGAGI come from the germline V gene. CDR3 bases: TGTGCCAGCACCCTGACAGGGGTCGGGGAAGCTTTCTTT. This encodes CASTLTGVGEAFF.

The J gene is TRBJ2-2, the V gene TRBV14; D is ambiguous. This CDR3 region has 13 residues. Trimming left V 1 base short and J 7 bases short, with 7 bases between. Looked up from germline, CDR1 is SGHDN and CDR2 is FVKESK. The CDR3 bases are TGTGCCAGCAGCCAAGTGAACGGCGGGGAGCTGTTTTTT. It is translated as CASSQVNGGELFF.

This clone was observed a single time. The DNA of the CDR3 is TGTGCCAGCAGCCGATATATCGGACAGGGAAAATTTCTCTCTGGAAACACCATATATTTT. This codes for CASSRYIGQGKFLSGNTIYF. The V and J genes are TRBV7-6 and TRBJ1-3; TRBD1 matches at 8 bases. The CDR3 length is 20 residues. Per the germline V gene, CDR1 is SGHVS and CDR2 is FNYEAQ. Germline trimming cut 5 bases from V and 0 bases from J; bases unmatched to any gene: 18.

This chain joins TRBV6-5 and TRBJ1-5; D not certain. The germline CDR1 and CDR2 sequences are MNHEY and SVGAGI. Deletions cut 2 bases from V and 7 bases from J, with 12 bases between. The CDR3 loop spans 14 amino acids. This CDR3 is CASSYKEHSQPQHF. Here the CDR3 DNA reads TGTGCCAGCAGTTACAAGGAGCACAGCCAGCCCCAGCATTTT.

This chain joins TRBV19 and TRBJ2-7, with TRBD1 identical over 11 bases. From germline, CDR1 is LNHDA and CDR2 SQIVND (reference sequence). The CDR3 is 14 residues long. V was clipped by 5 bases and J by 3 bases; unmatched bases: 3. DNA for the CDR3: TGTGCCAGTAGTGCCGGGACAGGGGGCTACGAGCAGTACTTC. Protein: CASSAGTGGYEQYF.

The rearrangement joins TRBV4-3 to TRBJ1-2; 7 bases match TRBD1. With 2 bases clipped from V and 6 bases from J, the junction kept 9 bases outside the gene matches. Germline lookup yields CDR1 LGHNA and CDR2 YSLEER. This CDR3 has 15 residues. Here the CDR3 DNA reads TGCGCCAGCAGCCAACTACGACAGGGACGTGATGGCTACACCTTC. Its protein product is CASSQLRQGRDGYTF.

The rearrangement uses TRBV9 and TRBJ2-1; tentative D call: TRBD1 (6 bases). Germline CDR1 is SGDLS and CDR2 is YYNGEE. V gave up 6 bases and J gave up 3 bases, with 16 bases separating them. The CDR3 extends over 15 amino acids. The CDR3 reads CASTQDSTSYNEQFF. As DNA, the CDR3 is TGTGCCAGCACCCAGGACAGCACCAGCTACAATGAGCAGTTCTTC.

The chain has TRBV12-5 and TRBJ2-1, with 7 bases that match TRBD1. Germline assignment: CDR1 LGHNT and CDR2 FRNRAP. Trimming at V came to 4 bases and at J to 11 bases, leaving 8 bases not matched to a gene. There are 13 residues in the CDR3. Written as DNA, the CDR3 is TGTGCTAGTGGTTCGACAGGGTGGAATAAGCAGTTCTTC. As protein: CASGSTGWNKQFF.

This rearrangement joins TRBV7-9 to TRBJ1-2, with D uncertain. Trimming took off 5 bases at V and 5 bases at J, with 15 bases between the two ends. Germline values: CDR1 SEHNR, CDR2 FQNEAQ (reference sequence). CDR3 length: 14 amino acids. DNA of the CDR3: TGTGCCAGCAGCCTAGAGACTCGACGGTATGGCTACACCTTC. Its protein is CASSLETRRYGYTF.

The chain combines TRBV5-1 with TRBJ2-1; 10 positions agree with TRBD2. The CDR3 runs to 16 residues. Germline V gene sequence: CDR1 SGHRS, CDR2 YFSETQ. The J segment lost 0 bases and the V segment lost 3 bases, leaving 3 bases of the junction unmatched. CDR3 amino acids: CASSWTSGSSYNEQFF. CDR3 in DNA: TGCGCCAGCAGCTGGACTAGCGGAAGCTCCTACAATGAGCAGTTCTTC.

The rearrangement uses TRBV6-5 and TRBJ1-3; TRBD1 matches at 8 bases. Germline V gene lookup returns CDR1 MNHEY and CDR2 SVGAGI. Trimming at V came to 4 bases and at J to 2 bases, leaving 7 bases not matched to a gene. CDR3 length: 16 amino acids. The CDR3 DNA reads TGTGCCAGCAGTTTCCTTACAGGGGGACCTGGAAACACCATATATTTT. The encoded protein is CASSFLTGGPGNTIYF.